These T cell receptor beta chains were read from a single sample in a study of blood T cell repertoires in COVID-19. Here immunoSEQ multiplex PCR was the method, and the copy in TCRdb shows in-frame clones only, minus some. This repertoire shows 300,000 to 450,000 clones, about 90% found once; its top ten account for about 3%. Sequenced input: peripheral blood. The receptors derive from a woman under 40 with COVID-19, enrolled during active disease. Each CDR3 is given with its conserved first and last residue. Fields, in order: V gene, clone size, J gene, D gene, CDR3 protein, CDR3 DNA. D genes are given only for firm matches. Size is stated for part of the rows, as once, few or many counts, or as a class when the clone is expanded.

TRBV11-3,-,TRBJ2-5,-,CASRSGVAETQYF,TGTGCCAGCAGGAGCGGCGTTGCAGAGACCCAGTACTTC
TRBV6-5,-,TRBJ2-3,TRBD1,CASSLDRGVADTQYF,TGTGCCAGCAGCCTCGACAGGGGGGTTGCAGATACGCAGTATTTT
TRBV6-5,-,TRBJ2-7,-,CASSYLRSTYEQYF,TGTGCCAGCAGTTACTTACGCTCTACCTACGAGCAGTACTTC
TRBV7-2,-,TRBJ2-5,TRBD2,CASSLNGGEGETQYF,TGTGCCAGCAGCTTAAATGGGGGGGAGGGAGAGACCCAGTACTTC
TRBV10-3,-,TRBJ2-5,TRBD2,CAIRPARERVVQETQYF,TGTGCCATCAGACCCGCGCGGGAGCGGGTCGTACAAGAGACCCAGTACTTC
TRBV6-4,-,TRBJ1-1,-,CASRTSGDTEAFF,TGTGCCAGCAGAACATCAGGGGACACTGAAGCTTTCTTT
TRBV14,-,TRBJ2-3,TRBD1,CASSDRAYWTDTQYF,TGTGCCAGCAGCGACAGGGCGTATTGGACAGATACGCAGTATTTT
TRBV29-1,-,TRBJ1-1,-,CSVSLRRANTEAFF,TGCAGCGTTTCACTCAGGAGGGCGAACACTGAAGCTTTCTTT
TRBV5-1,-,TRBJ2-7,TRBD2,CASSSSGTSGGLGSYEQYF,TGCGCCAGCAGCTCCTCCGGGACTAGCGGGGGGCTGGGTTCCTACGAGCAGTACTTC
TRBV10-3,-,TRBJ1-3,-,CAISERQSSGNTIYF,TGTGCCATCAGTGAGAGACAGAGCTCTGGAAACACCATATATTTT
TRBV6-2/TRBV6-3,-,TRBJ2-7,TRBD1,CASSYATGTGTDEQYF,TGTGCCAGCAGTTACGCGACCGGGACAGGGACGGACGAGCAGTACTTC
TRBV5-5,-,TRBJ1-1,TRBD1,CASSRRNRGHSPSEAFF,TGTGCCAGCAGTCGGCGTAACAGGGGGCACTCCCCTTCTGAAGCTTTCTTT
TRBV11-3,-,TRBJ2-1,TRBD1,CASSLESQGDEQFF,TGTGCCAGCAGCTTAGAAAGCCAGGGGGATGAGCAGTTCTTC
TRBV19,few,TRBJ1-2,TRBD1,CASSIVQGAGYTF,TGTGCCAGTAGTATCGTACAGGGGGCCGGCTACACCTTC
TRBV11-2,-,TRBJ2-2,-,CASSQRPDNTGELFF,TGTGCCAGCAGCCAGCGGCCCGACAACACCGGGGAGCTGTTTTTT
TRBV19,-,TRBJ1-2,-,CASSMSEGSPDYGYTF,TGTGCCAGTAGTATGTCGGAGGGCAGCCCTGACTATGGCTACACCTTC
TRBV18,-,TRBJ2-5,TRBD1,CASSPYDTGTAQETQYF,TGTGCCAGCTCACCGTATGATACCGGGACAGCACAAGAGACCCAGTACTTC
TRBV18,-,TRBJ1-1,-,CASSPSGGRAEAFF,TGTGCCAGCTCACCATCGGGGGGACGTGCGGAAGCTTTCTTT
TRBV5-4,-,TRBJ1-2,-,CASSRNLRDGYTF,TGTGCCAGCAGCCGCAACCTCAGGGATGGCTACACCTTC
TRBV29-1,-,TRBJ1-2,-,CSVVLTGHGYTF,TGCAGCGTCGTGCTCACAGGGCATGGCTACACCTTC
TRBV7-9,-,TRBJ1-1,TRBD1,CASSFKTGSDTEAFF,TGTGCCAGCAGCTTCAAGACAGGGTCAGACACTGAAGCTTTCTTT
TRBV2,-,TRBJ2-5,TRBD2,CASNPSGRRQETQYF,TGTGCCAGCAATCCCAGCGGGAGGAGACAAGAGACCCAGTACTTC
TRBV9,-,TRBJ1-2,TRBD1,CASSVGRGQGSSGYTF,TGTGCCAGCAGCGTAGGTAGGGGACAGGGTTCGTCGGGCTACACCTTC
TRBV3-1/TRBV3-2,-,TRBJ2-3,TRBD2,CASSQRRLAEGTDTQYF,TGTGCCAGCAGCCAAAGGCGGCTAGCGGAAGGCACAGATACGCAGTATTTT
TRBV14,-,TRBJ1-1,-,CASSQVPLTARNTEAFF,TGTGCCAGCAGCCAAGTTCCTTTGACAGCTCGGAACACTGAAGCTTTCTTT
TRBV10-2,-,TRBJ2-7,TRBD1,CASIPTGSSYEQYF,TGCGCCAGCATCCCGACAGGGAGCTCCTACGAGCAGTACTTC
TRBV6-5,-,TRBJ2-7,TRBD2,CASSRPGRGFYEQYF,TGTGCCAGCAGCCGCCCGGGGCGGGGGTTCTACGAGCAGTACTTC
TRBV11-2,-,TRBJ2-2,-,CASSLDSAGGTGELFF,TGTGCCAGCAGCTTAGATTCAGCGGGCGGCACCGGGGAGCTGTTTTTT
TRBV7-9,-,TRBJ2-1,TRBD1,CASSLTTGDRDNEQFF,TGTGCCAGCAGCTTAACCACAGGGGATCGGGACAATGAGCAGTTCTTC
TRBV12-3/TRBV12-4,once,TRBJ1-5,-,CASSLWEGQPQHF,TGTGCCAGCAGTTTATGGGAGGGGCAGCCCCAGCATTTT
TRBV19,-,TRBJ1-1,-,CASSIGQGNTEAFF,TGTGCCAGTAGTATCGGGCAGGGGAACACTGAAGCTTTCTTT
TRBV5-4,few,TRBJ2-3,TRBD2,CASSLRLAAILPHTQYF,TGTGCCAGCAGCTTGAGACTAGCGGCAATTCTCCCCCATACGCAGTATTTT
TRBV7-2,-,TRBJ1-4,TRBD1,CASSLMGTGGGEKLFF,TGTGCCAGCAGCTTAATGGGGACAGGGGGCGGAGAAAAACTGTTTTTT
TRBV7-2,-,TRBJ1-2,TRBD1,CASSLGGTGPLANYGYTF,TGTGCCAGCAGCTTAGGGGGGACAGGGCCGTTAGCTAACTATGGCTACACCTTC
TRBV2,-,TRBJ2-1,-,CASSVSRGSYNEQFF,TGTGCCAGCAGTGTTTCCAGGGGCTCCTACAATGAGCAGTTCTTC
TRBV9,-,TRBJ2-7,-,CASSAGTYEQYF,TGTGCCAGCAGCGCCGGGACCTACGAGCAGTACTTC
TRBV19,-,TRBJ2-3,TRBD2,CASNAASGITDTQYF,TGTGCCAGTAACGCGGCTAGCGGGATTACAGATACGCAGTATTTT
TRBV7-2,-,TRBJ2-6,TRBD1,CASSEGTDLGSGANVLTF,TGTGCCAGCAGCGAAGGGACAGACCTAGGCTCTGGGGCCAACGTCCTGACTTTC
TRBV6-5,-,TRBJ1-1,TRBD1,CASSLTGGSNTEAFF,TGTGCCAGCAGTTTAACAGGGGGCTCGAACACTGAAGCTTTCTTT
TRBV5-4,-,TRBJ1-2,-,CASTRPRDYGYTF,TGTGCCAGCACCCGTCCGCGGGACTATGGCTACACCTTC
TRBV5-4,-,TRBJ2-1,TRBD1,CASSSAGTGYNEQFF,TGTGCCAGCAGCTCGGCCGGGACAGGCTACAATGAGCAGTTCTTC
TRBV5-1,-,TRBJ2-5,-,CASSLGQSQETQYF,TGCGCCAGCAGCTTGGGGCAATCACAAGAGACCCAGTACTTC
TRBV5-3,-,TRBJ1-5,TRBD1,CARSLGTGWDQPQHF,TGTGCCAGAAGCTTGGGGACAGGGTGGGATCAGCCCCAGCATTTT
TRBV15,-,TRBJ1-3,-,CATSRDRGAGNTIYF,TGTGCCACCAGCAGAGATCGGGGAGCTGGAAACACCATATATTTT
TRBV12-3/TRBV12-4,-,TRBJ1-2,-,CASSTRTAYGYTF,TGTGCCAGCAGTACTCGGACTGCCTATGGCTACACCTTC
TRBV6-2/TRBV6-3,-,TRBJ2-7,-,CASSWGGGTAYEQYF,TGTGCCAGCAGTTGGGGAGGCGGGACGGCCTACGAGCAGTACTTC
TRBV5-1,-,TRBJ1-2,TRBD1,CASSLDPGQGYGYTF,TGCGCCAGCAGCTTGGACCCGGGACAGGGCTATGGCTACACCTTC
TRBV7-6,few,TRBJ1-1,-,CASSPLGGGNTEAFF,TGTGCCAGCAGCCCCCTCGGGGGGGGGAACACTGAAGCTTTCTTT
TRBV5-6,few,TRBJ2-7,TRBD2,CASSWGGAGREQYF,TGTGCCAGCAGCTGGGGAGGGGCAGGGCGCGAGCAGTACTTC
TRBV5-6,once,TRBJ2-7,TRBD2,CASSTQTSGGAGEQYF,TGTGCCAGCAGCACCCAGACTAGCGGGGGGGCTGGGGAGCAGTACTTC
TRBV3-1/TRBV3-2,few,TRBJ1-1,-,CASSLLVNTEAFF,TGTGCCAGCAGCCTCCTAGTGAACACTGAAGCTTTCTTT
TRBV5-1,-,TRBJ2-2,-,CATTGGTSSRTGELFF,TGCGCCACTACGGGTGGGACTTCATCCCGCACCGGGGAGCTGTTTTTT
TRBV13,-,TRBJ2-7,TRBD1,CASSLSGQGISYEQYF,TGTGCCAGCAGCTTATCGGGACAGGGGATATCCTACGAGCAGTACTTC
TRBV6-5,-,TRBJ2-5,TRBD1,CASSYSYRGRETQYF,TGTGCCAGCAGTTACTCGTACAGGGGGCGAGAGACCCAGTACTTC
TRBV2,-,TRBJ1-1,TRBD1,CASSVYTGVNTEAFF,TGTGCCAGCAGTGTTTATACAGGGGTGAACACTGAAGCTTTCTTT
TRBV16,-,TRBJ1-3,TRBD1,CASSQWTGGSGNTIYF,TGTGCCAGCAGCCAATGGACAGGGGGCTCTGGAAACACCATATATTTT
TRBV20-1,-,TRBJ2-7,-,CSATSGAEQYF,TGCAGTGCTACCTCGGGAGCAGAGCAGTACTTC